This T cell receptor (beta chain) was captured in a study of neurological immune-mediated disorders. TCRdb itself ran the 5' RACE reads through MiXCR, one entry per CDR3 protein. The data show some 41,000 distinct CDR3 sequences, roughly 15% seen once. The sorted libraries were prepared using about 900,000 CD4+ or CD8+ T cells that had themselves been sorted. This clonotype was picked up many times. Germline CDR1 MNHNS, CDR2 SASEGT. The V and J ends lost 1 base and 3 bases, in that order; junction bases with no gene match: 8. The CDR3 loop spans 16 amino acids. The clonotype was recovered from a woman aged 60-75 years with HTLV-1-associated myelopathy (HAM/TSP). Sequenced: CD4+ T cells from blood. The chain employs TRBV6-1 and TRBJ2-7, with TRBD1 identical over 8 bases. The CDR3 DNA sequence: TGTGCCAGCAGTGAAGTACGGGCAGGGGGCTTCTACGAGCAGTACTTC. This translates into CASSEVRAGGFYEQYF.